Presented here are 16 T cell receptor beta chains from one specimen sequenced in a study of chemoradiotherapy in HPV16-positive cancers. The table came from immunoSEQ multiplex PCR; TCRdb's copy has only in-frame clones and leaves some out. This table holds a few thousand clones, around four fifths found once. This specimen was taken from a patient who underwent chemoradiotherapy. The receptors stem from a human donor with HPV-associated anogenital cancer.

This chain connects TRBV9 to TRBJ1-1, with D uncertain. The length of the CDR3 is 15 residues. The V and J ends lost 5 bases and 1 base respectively, with 15 bases between them. Germline values: CDR1 SGDLS, CDR2 YYNGEE. CDR3 coding DNA: TGTGCCAGCAGTCCTCACAACCGAGGGAACACTGAAGCTTTCTTT. As protein: CASSPHNRGNTEAFF.

J is TRBJ2-5 and V is TRBV19, with 12 bases lining up with TRBD1. The CDR3 consists of 14 residues. CDR1 and CDR2 from the germline V gene are LNHDA and SQIVND (reference sequence). Trimming removed 4 bases from V and 5 bases from J; junction bases left unmatched: 2. The chain's CDR3 is CASSRDRGLETQYF. The CDR3 region has the DNA TGTGCCAGTAGTAGGGACAGGGGGCTGGAGACCCAGTACTTC.

The rearrangement uses TRBV25-1 and TRBJ2-1; D gene ambiguous. V was pared by 5 bases and J by 8 bases, with 4 bases between. From germline, CDR1 is MGHDK and CDR2 SYGVNS. There are 10 residues in the CDR3. The CDR3 coding sequence is TGTGCCAGCAGTAGGGATGAGCAGTTCTTC. The encoded protein is CASSRDEQFF. Complete variable domain (other parts from reference TRBV25-1 and TRBJ2-1): EADIYQTPRYLVIGTGKKITLECSQTMGHDKMYWYQQDPGMELHLIHYSYGVNSTEKGDLSSESTVSRIRTEHFPLTLESARPSHTSQYLCASSRDEQFFGPGTRLTVL.

This chain links TRBV7-8 with TRBJ2-1, with TRBD2 matching over 13 bases. The CDR3 length is 19 residues. The ends lost 2 bases at V and 4 bases at J; junction bases unmatched: 11. Per the germline V gene, CDR1 is SGHVS and CDR2 is FQNEAQ. The CDR3 DNA is TGTGCCAGCAGCTTAACAACCGGGACTAGCGGGAAATATTACAATGAGCAGTTCTTC. It translates to CASSLTTGTSGKYYNEQFF.

V is TRBV4-1 and J is TRBJ1-4; possible D gene TRBD1, 5 bases. Germline CDR1 and CDR2: MGHRA and YSYEKL. This CDR3 has 15 amino acids. V lost 2 bases, J lost 8 bases, and 15 bases lay in between. DNA of the CDR3: TGCGCCAGCAGCCAACTTGGGCAGGGCCTCGAAAAACTGTTTTTT. It codes for CASSQLGQGLEKLFF.

The CDR3, as DNA: TGTGCCAGCAGCTTGGCGGGGGCCATGAACACTGAAGCTTTCTTT. It codes for CASSLAGAMNTEAFF. This sequence joins TRBV7-2 and TRBJ1-1; maybe TRBD1 (6 bases). The CDR3 runs 15 residues. V lost 3 bases and J lost 0, with 11 bases in between. Germline assignment: CDR1 SGHTA and CDR2 FQGNSA.

This clone was recorded once. V gene TRBV28 combines with J gene TRBJ1-2; D is perhaps TRBD1 (6 bases). This CDR3 region has 13 residues. The germline V gene encodes CDR1 MDHEN and CDR2 SYDVKM. Trimming removed 8 bases at V and 1 base at J, with 11 bases between. The CDR3 nucleotides read TGTGCCAGCCTAGGGGGGGGTAACTATGGCTACACCTTC. Amino acid sequence: CASLGGGNYGYTF.

V is TRBV18 and J is TRBJ2-2, with D perhaps TRBD1 (7 bases). V lost 6 bases and J 6 bases, leaving 23 bases between the germline ends. There are 17 residues in the CDR3. Germline CDR1 is KGHSH and CDR2 is LQKENI. CDR3 nucleotides: TGTGCCAGCTCGCCCCCTAGAGACAGGGAGGCCTCCGGGGAGCTGTTTTTT. Translation: CASSPPRDREASGELFF. The variable domain in full, completed from reference TRBV18 and TRBJ2-2, reads NAGVMQNPRHLVRRRGQEARLRCSPMKGHSHVYWYRQLPEEGLKFMVYLQKENIIDESGMPKERFSAEFPKEGPSILRIQQVVRGDSAAYFCASSPPRDREASGELFFGEGSRLTVL.

This clone was detected only once. The chain is built from TRBV5-1 and TRBJ1-1, with D possibly matching TRBD1 (5 bases). The CDR3 has 13 residues. CDR1 is SGHRS, CDR2 YFSETQ, per germline. Deletions cut 2 bases from V and 6 bases from J, with 11 bases between. CDR3 region: CASSFGGGAEAFF. CDR3 bases: TGCGCCAGCAGCTTTGGTGGGGGGGCTGAAGCTTTCTTT.

J is TRBJ2-3 and V is TRBV7-2, with unresolved D. CDR1 SGHTA and CDR2 FQGNSA come from the germline V gene. The CDR3 runs 15 residues. The V end lost 0 bases, the J end lost 2 bases, and 9 bases lay between the germline ends. The CDR3 loop reads CASSLAVINTDTQYF. CDR3 sequence (DNA): TGTGCCAGCAGCTTAGCGGTTATAAACACAGATACGCAGTATTTT.

The V call is TRBV7-2, the J call TRBJ1-2; tentatively, D is TRBD1 (5 bases). V lost 4 bases and J lost 4, with 10 bases in between. Germline-derived CDR1 and CDR2 are SGHTA and FQGNSA. This CDR3 region has 13 residues. CDR3: CASSSWGGYGYTF. Written as DNA, the CDR3 is TGTGCCAGCAGCTCCTGGGGGGGCTATGGCTACACCTTC.

V and J are TRBV7-2 and TRBJ2-3, with D perhaps being TRBD1 or TRBD2 (7 bases each). Per the germline V gene, CDR1 is SGHTA and CDR2 is FQGNSA. The V end was cut by 4 bases, the J end by 10 bases, with 15 bases between. This CDR3 is built from 13 residues. CDR3 sequence reads: CASSSGGARAQYF. In DNA form, the CDR3 reads TGTGCCAGCAGCTCAGGGGGGGCCCGTGCGCAGTATTTT. The variable domain in full, with the rest retrieved from reference TRBV7-2 and TRBJ2-3, is GAGVSQSPSNKVTEKGKDVELRCDPISGHTALYWYRQSLGQGLEFLIYFQGNSAPDKSGLPSDRFSAERTGGSVSTLTIQRTQQEDSAVYLCASSSGGARAQYFGPGTRLTVL.

This clone turned up a few times. The chain joins TRBV6-5 to TRBJ1-1; D is ambiguous. CDR3 length equals 13 residues. The V and J ends lost 5 bases and 4 bases respectively, with 11 bases between them. CDR1 and CDR2 from the germline V gene are MNHEY and SVGAGI. Here the CDR3 DNA reads TGTGCCAGCAGTCCTCATCGGAGCACTGAAGCTTTCTTT. It specifies CASSPHRSTEAFF.

Here the CDR3 reads CASKTGETNTGELFF. The DNA of the CDR3 is TGTGCCAGCAAGACAGGGGAAACTAACACCGGGGAGCTGTTTTTT. This chain links TRBV2 with TRBJ2-2; 8 bases match TRBD1. In germline, CDR1 is SNHLY, CDR2 FYNNEI. Trimming at V came to 7 bases and at J to 2 bases, leaving 6 bases not matched to a gene. CDR3 length equals 15 residues.

The CDR3 sequence: CASSPLAIRTDTQYF. The CDR3 DNA is TGTGCCAGCTCACCACTGGCTATCCGCACAGATACGCAGTATTTT. The chain combines TRBV18 with TRBJ2-3; D is undetermined. This CDR3 has 15 residues. The ends were cut back, 1 base at V and 1 base at J, with 9 bases in the middle. Per germline, CDR1 KGHSH and CDR2 LQKENI. Drawing the rest from reference TRBV18 and TRBJ2-3, the complete variable domain is NAGVMQNPRHLVRRRGQEARLRCSPMKGHSHVYWYRQLPEEGLKFMVYLQKENIIDESGMPKERFSAEFPKEGPSILRIQQVVRGDSAAYFCASSPLAIRTDTQYFGPGTRLTVL.

The rearrangement joins TRBV11-2 to TRBJ2-5; D possibly uses TRBD1 or TRBD2 (6 bases each). CDR1 and CDR2 from the germline V gene are SGHAT and FQNNGV. V was shortened by 1 base and J by 9 bases, with 15 bases between the two germline ends. The CDR3 extends over 14 amino acids. This chain's CDR3 is CASSLVGGPEAQYF. The CDR3 nucleotides read TGTGCCAGCAGCTTAGTCGGGGGCCCGGAGGCCCAGTACTTC. The complete variable domain, with remaining parts taken from reference TRBV11-2 and TRBJ2-5, reads EAGVAQSPRYKIIEKRQSVAFWCNPISGHATLYWYQQILGQGPKLLIQFQNNGVVDDSQLPKDRFSAERLKGVDSTLKIQPAKLEDSAVYLCASSLVGGPEAQYFGPGTRLLVL.